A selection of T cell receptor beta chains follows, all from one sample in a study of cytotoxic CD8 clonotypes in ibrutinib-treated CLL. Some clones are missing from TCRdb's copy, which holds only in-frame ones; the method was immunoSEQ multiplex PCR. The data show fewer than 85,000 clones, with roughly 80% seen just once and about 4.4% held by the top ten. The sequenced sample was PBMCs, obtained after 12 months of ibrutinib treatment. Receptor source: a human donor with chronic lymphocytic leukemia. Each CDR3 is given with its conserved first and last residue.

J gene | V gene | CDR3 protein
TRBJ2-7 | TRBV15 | CATSRDPGQGYEQYF
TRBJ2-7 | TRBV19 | CASSTSPGQYF
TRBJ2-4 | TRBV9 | CASSVGGSGFGNIQYF
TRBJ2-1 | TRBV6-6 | CASSYGEGGEQFF
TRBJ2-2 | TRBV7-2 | CASSFQGPNAGELFF
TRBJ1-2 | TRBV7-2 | CASSLVARGGYGYTF
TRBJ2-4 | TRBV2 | CASSGGGKNIQYF
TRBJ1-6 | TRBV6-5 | CASSYSPWQMNSPLHF
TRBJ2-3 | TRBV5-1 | CASSLRRGPDTQYF
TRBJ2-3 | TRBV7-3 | CASSLIGGTDTQYF
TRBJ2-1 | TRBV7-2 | CASSPPGVAGYNEQFF
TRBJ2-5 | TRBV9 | CASSVGGTGPNPETQYF
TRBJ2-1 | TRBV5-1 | CASSSGQWTSVEFF
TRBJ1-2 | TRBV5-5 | CASSPDLIYGYTF
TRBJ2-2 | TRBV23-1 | CARGTGGTGELFF
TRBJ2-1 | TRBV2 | CASSEGGGQFF
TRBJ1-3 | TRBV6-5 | CASSPSAWGNTIYF
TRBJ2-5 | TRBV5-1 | CASSSGLAGGPRYF
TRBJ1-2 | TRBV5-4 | CASSLEGDRYGYTF
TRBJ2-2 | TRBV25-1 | CASRTGTGDTGELFF
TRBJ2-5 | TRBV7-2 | CASSWEPTRETQYF
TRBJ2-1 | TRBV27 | CASSLYRLAGKREQFF
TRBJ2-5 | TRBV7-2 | CASSRGGPALETQYF
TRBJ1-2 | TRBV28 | CASRQQGADYGYTF
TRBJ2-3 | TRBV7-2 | CASSLGGAGRADTQYF
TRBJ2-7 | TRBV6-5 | CASGRGYEQYF
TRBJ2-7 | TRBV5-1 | CASSSTGGATGGEQYF
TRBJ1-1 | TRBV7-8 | CASSHRVVWTEAFF
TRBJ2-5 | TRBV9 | CASSVAQQETQYF
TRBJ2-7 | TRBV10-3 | CAISEGTGGYEQYF
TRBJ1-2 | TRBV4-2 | CASSQGRLGAYTF
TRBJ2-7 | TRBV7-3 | CASSLPPGTDDHEQYF
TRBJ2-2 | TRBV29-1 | CSVGTGGVNTGELFF
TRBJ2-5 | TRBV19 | CASSEGRGQYF
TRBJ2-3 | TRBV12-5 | CASGWGMGEIDTQYF
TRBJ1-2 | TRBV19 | CASKGNYGYTF